This T cell receptor (beta chain) was retrieved from a study of T-cell memory formation after mild COVID-19. V was clipped by 2 bases and J by 7 bases, with 18 bases between them. The CDR3 is made up of 15 amino acids. TCRdb analysed the 5' RACE reads with MiXCR anew, one entry per CDR3 protein. The sample includes some 150,000 distinct CDR3 sequences, 20% to 25% of them seen just once. The receptor comes from an adult woman who had mild COVID-19 (a few samples of this study predate the infection). Cell type and time point are not known. Input material: PBMCs or a T cell subset sorted from them (not recorded which). This chain joins TRBV12-3 or TRBV12-4 and TRBJ2-7; TRBD2 is a possible D gene (6 bases). Written as DNA, the CDR3 is TGTGCCAGCAGTTTAACTAGCTGGGAGGCGGGGGAGCAGTACTTC. Encoded protein: CASSLTSWEAGEQYF.